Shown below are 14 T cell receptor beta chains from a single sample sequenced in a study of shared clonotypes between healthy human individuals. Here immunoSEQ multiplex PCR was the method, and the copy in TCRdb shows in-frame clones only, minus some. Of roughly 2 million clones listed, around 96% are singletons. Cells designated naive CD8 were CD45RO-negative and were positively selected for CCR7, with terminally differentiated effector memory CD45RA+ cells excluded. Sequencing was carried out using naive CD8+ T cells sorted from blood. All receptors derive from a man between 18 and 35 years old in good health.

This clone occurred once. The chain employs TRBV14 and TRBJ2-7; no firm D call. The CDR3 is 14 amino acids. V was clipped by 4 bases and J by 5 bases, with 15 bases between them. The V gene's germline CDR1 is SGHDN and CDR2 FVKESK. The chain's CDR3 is CASSPISDGHEQYF. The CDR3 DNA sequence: TGTGCCAGCAGCCCCATATCTGACGGCCACGAGCAGTACTTC.

The CDR3 spells CASSEAHFSYNSPLHF. The CDR3 nucleotides read TGTGCCAGCAGTGAAGCTCACTTCTCCTATAATTCACCCCTCCACTTT. This rearrangement joins TRBV2 to TRBJ1-6; D gene ambiguous. The germline V gene has CDR1 SNHLY and CDR2 FYNNEI. V was pared by 0 bases and J by 0 bases, with 6 bases between. This CDR3 has 16 residues.

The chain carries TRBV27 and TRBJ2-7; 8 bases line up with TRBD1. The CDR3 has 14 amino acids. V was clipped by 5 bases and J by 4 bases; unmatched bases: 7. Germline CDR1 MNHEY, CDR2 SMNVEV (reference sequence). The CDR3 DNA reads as TGTGCCAGCAGTGTGGACAGGGCTGCGTACGAGCAGTACTTC. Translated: CASSVDRAAYEQYF.

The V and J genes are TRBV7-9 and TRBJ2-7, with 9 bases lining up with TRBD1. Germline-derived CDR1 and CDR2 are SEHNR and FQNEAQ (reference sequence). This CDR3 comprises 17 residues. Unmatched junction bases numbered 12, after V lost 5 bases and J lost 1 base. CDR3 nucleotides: TGTGCCAGCAGCACCACTATGGGACAGGGTAGGTCCTACGAGCAGTACTTC. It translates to CASSTTMGQGRSYEQYF.

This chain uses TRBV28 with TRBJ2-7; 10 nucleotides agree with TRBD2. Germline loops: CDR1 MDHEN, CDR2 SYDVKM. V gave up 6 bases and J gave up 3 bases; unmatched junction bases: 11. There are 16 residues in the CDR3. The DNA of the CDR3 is TGTGCCAGCAGCCCTAAAGCGGGAGGGCGATACTACGAGCAGTACTTC. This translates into CASSPKAGGRYYEQYF.

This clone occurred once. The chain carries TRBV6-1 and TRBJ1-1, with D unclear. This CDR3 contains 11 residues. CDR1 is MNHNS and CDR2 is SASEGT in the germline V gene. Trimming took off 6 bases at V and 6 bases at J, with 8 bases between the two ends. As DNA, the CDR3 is TGTGCCAGCAGCTCTGGGCCTGAAGCTTTCTTT. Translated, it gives CASSSGPEAFF.

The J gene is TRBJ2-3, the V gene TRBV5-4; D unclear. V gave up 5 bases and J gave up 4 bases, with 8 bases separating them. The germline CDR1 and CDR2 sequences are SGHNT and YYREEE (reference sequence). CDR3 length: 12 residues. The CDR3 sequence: CASRREADTQYF. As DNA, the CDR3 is TGTGCCAGCAGGAGAGAGGCAGATACGCAGTATTTT.

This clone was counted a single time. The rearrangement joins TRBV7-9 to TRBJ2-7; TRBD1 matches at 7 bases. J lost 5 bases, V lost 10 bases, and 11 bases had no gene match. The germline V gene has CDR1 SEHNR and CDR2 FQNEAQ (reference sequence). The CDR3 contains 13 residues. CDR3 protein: CATQATTGDEQYF. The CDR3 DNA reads TGTGCCACGCAAGCCACCACAGGGGACGAGCAGTACTTC.

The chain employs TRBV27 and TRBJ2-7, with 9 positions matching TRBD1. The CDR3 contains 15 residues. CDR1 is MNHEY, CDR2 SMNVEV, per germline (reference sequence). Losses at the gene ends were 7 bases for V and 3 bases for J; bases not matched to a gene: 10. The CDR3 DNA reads TGTGCCAGCACCTGGACTGGGACAGGGAGCTACGAGCAGTACTTC. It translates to CASTWTGTGSYEQYF.

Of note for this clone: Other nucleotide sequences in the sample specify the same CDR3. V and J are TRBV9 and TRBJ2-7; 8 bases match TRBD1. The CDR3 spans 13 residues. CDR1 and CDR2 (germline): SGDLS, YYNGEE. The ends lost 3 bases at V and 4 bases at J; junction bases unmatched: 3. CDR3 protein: CASSAGTGYEQYF. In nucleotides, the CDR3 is TGTGCCAGCAGCGCCGGGACAGGATACGAGCAGTACTTC.

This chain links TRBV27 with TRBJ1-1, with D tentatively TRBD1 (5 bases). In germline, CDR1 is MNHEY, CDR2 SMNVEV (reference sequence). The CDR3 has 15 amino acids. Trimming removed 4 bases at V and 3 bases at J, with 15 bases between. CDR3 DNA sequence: TGTGCCAGCAGTTATCAGAGGGGTTATCACACTGAAGCTTTCTTT. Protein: CASSYQRGYHTEAFF.

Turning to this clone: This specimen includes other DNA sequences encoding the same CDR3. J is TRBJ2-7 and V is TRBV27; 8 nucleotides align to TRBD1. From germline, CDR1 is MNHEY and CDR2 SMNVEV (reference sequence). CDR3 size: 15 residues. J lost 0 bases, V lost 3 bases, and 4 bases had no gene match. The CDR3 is CASSFTGTGSYEQYF. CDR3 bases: TGTGCCAGCAGTTTCACCGGGACAGGCTCCTACGAGCAGTACTTC.

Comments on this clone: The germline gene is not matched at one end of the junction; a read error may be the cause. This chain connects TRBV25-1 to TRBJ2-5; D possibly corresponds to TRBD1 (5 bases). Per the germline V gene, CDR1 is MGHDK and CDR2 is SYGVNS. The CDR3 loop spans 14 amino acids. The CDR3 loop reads CASSEYRSVETQYF. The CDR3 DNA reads TGTGCCAGCAGCGAATACAGGTCGGTGGAGACCCAGTACTTC. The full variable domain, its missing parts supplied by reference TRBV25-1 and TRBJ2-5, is EADIYQTPRYLVIGTGKKITLECSQTMGHDKMYWYQQDPGMELHLIHYSYGVNSTEKGDLSSESTVSRIRTEHFPLTLESARPSHTSQYLCASSEYRSVETQYFGPGTRLLVL.

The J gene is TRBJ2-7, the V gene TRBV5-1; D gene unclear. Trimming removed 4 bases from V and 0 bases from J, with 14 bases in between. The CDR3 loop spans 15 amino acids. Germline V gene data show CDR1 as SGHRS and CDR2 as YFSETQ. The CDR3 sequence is CASSPTMTASYEQYF. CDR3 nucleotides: TGCGCCAGCAGCCCGACAATGACGGCCTCCTACGAGCAGTACTTC.